What follows are 8 T cell receptor beta chains derived from one specimen sequenced in a study of T cells in Graves' hyperthyroidism and ophthalmopathy. Amplified TCR beta CDR3 regions came from RNA transcripts. With the HTBI primer set, the TCR CDR3 went through a first round of RT-PCR. TCRdb reprocessed the multiplex PCR reads with MiXCR, giving one entry per CDR3 protein. The table includes 650,000 to 700,000 distinct CDR3 sequences, roughly 17% detected once. The source material was blood. Every receptor here comes from a man aged 45-60 years with Graves' hyperthyroidism.

This clonotype was counted many times. V gene TRBV12-3 or TRBV12-4 combines with J gene TRBJ2-1, with D hard to call. CDR3 length equals 14 residues. V gave up 6 bases and J gave up 4 bases, with 13 bases separating them. The CDR3 loop is CASSFDGRYNEQFF. CDR3 nucleotides: TGTGCCAGCAGCTTCGATGGGCGGTACAATGAGCAGTTCTTC.

This chain connects TRBV18 to TRBJ1-4, with 8 bases aligning to TRBD1. The CDR3 spans 15 residues. The trim removed 5 bases at V and 7 bases at J, leaving 9 bases unmatched. The V gene's germline CDR1 is KGHSH and CDR2 LQKENI. CDR3 protein: CASSVDRVYGEKLFF. The CDR3 DNA is TGTGCCAGCTCAGTGGACAGGGTTTATGGTGAAAAACTGTTTTTT.

CDR3: CASSETSGTLNEQFF. Here the CDR3 DNA reads TGTGCCAGCAGTGAGACTAGCGGGACACTTAATGAGCAGTTCTTC. The V gene is TRBV6-1, the J gene TRBJ2-1, with 11 bases lining up with TRBD2. The V and J ends lost 3 bases and 7 bases, in that order; junction bases with no gene match: 5. Looked up from germline, CDR1 is MNHNS and CDR2 is SASEGT. CDR3 size: 15 residues.

Many counts were recorded for this clonotype. The chain employs TRBV28 and TRBJ1-5; maybe TRBD1 (6 bases). V was clipped by 4 bases and J by 7 bases, with 14 bases between them. The germline CDR1 and CDR2 sequences are MDHEN and SYDVKM. This CDR3 has 14 residues. This chain's CDR3 is CASSWIQGAQPQHF. The DNA of the CDR3 is TGTGCCAGCAGTTGGATACAGGGCGCGCAGCCCCAGCATTTT.

This clonotype was counted at least ten times. The chain is built from TRBV2 and TRBJ2-7; 7 positions agree with TRBD1. The CDR3 runs to 15 residues. Trimming cost V 3 bases and J 0 bases; bases outside gene matches: 5. Germline V gives CDR1 SNHLY, CDR2 FYNNEI. CDR3 sequence reads: CASSDDRVTSYEQYF. CDR3 nucleotide sequence: TGTGCCAGCAGTGATGACAGGGTGACCTCCTACGAGCAGTACTTC.

This clonotype was seen repeatedly, ten times or more. The chain is built from TRBV3-1 and TRBJ1-2, with TRBD1 identical over 7 bases. The CDR3 covers 15 residues. Unmatched junction bases numbered 3, after V lost 2 bases and J lost 0 bases. Germline CDR1 LGHDT, CDR2 YNNKEL (reference sequence). CDR3 residues: CASSQTDRANYGYTF. The DNA for the CDR3 is TGTGCCAGCAGCCAAACCGACAGGGCTAACTATGGCTACACCTTC.

This clonotype turned up a few times. The chain is built from TRBV19 and TRBJ2-1; 7 bases are a match to TRBD2. CDR3 size: 14 residues. Germline V gene data show CDR1 as LNHDA and CDR2 as SQIVND (reference sequence). J lost 5 bases, V lost 7 bases, and 8 bases had no gene match. The CDR3 sequence: CASKVTSANNEQFF. The DNA for the CDR3 is TGTGCCAGTAAAGTAACTAGCGCTAACAATGAGCAGTTCTTC.

This clonotype was found many times. This chain joins TRBV6-1 and TRBJ2-5; D is ambiguous. V was pared by 6 bases and J by 2 bases, with 16 bases between. This CDR3 has 15 residues. The germline V gene has CDR1 MNHNS and CDR2 SASEGT. As DNA, the CDR3 is TGTGCCAGCAGGGCAATGACACAATTTCAAGAGACCCAGTACTTC. Protein sequence: CASRAMTQFQETQYF.